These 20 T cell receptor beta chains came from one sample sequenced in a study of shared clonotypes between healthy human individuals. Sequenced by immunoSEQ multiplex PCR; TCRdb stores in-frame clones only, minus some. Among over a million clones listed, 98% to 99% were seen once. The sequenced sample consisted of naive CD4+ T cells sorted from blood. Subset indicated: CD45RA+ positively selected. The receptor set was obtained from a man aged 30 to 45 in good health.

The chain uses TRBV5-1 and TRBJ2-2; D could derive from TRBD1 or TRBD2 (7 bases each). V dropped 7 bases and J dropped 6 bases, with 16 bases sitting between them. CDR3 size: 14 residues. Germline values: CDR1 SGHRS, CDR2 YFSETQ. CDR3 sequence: CASVTGEGSGELFF. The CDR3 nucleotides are TGCGCCAGCGTCACAGGGGAGGGGTCCGGGGAGCTGTTTTTT.

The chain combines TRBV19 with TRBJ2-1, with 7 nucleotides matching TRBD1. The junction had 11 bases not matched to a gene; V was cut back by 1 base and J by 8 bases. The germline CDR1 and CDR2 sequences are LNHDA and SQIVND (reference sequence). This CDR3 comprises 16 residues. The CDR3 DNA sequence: TGTGCCAGTAGTATAGGTGCAGGGGGATGGGGCGATGAGCAGTTCTTC. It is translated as CASSIGAGGWGDEQFF. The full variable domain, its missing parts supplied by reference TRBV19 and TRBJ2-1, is DGGITQSPKYLFRKEGQNVTLSCEQNLNHDAMYWYRQDPGQGLRLIYYSQIVNDFQKGDIAEGYSVSREKKESFPLTVTSAQKNPTAFYLCASSIGAGGWGDEQFFGPGTRLTVL.

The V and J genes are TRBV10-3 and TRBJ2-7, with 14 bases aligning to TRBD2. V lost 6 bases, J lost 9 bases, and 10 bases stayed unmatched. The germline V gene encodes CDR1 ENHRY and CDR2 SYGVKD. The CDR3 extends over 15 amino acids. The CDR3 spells CAISRPGLAGVMQYF. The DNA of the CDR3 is TGTGCCATCAGCAGACCGGGACTAGCGGGAGTGATGCAGTACTTC.

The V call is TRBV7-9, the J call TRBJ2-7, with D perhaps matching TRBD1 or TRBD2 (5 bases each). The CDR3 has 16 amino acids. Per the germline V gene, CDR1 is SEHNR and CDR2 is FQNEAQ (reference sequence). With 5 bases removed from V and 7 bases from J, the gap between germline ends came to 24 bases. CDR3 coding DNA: TGTGCCAGCAGCCCTCCAGGGACGACGGTAATTAAGGAGCAGTACTTC. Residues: CASSPPGTTVIKEQYF. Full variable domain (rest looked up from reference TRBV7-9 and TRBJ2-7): DTGVSQNPRHKITKRGQNVTFRCDPISEHNRLYWYRQTLGQGPEFLTYFQNEAQLEKSRLLSDRFSAERPKGSFSTLEIQRTEQGDSAMYLCASSPPGTTVIKEQYFGPGTRLTVT.

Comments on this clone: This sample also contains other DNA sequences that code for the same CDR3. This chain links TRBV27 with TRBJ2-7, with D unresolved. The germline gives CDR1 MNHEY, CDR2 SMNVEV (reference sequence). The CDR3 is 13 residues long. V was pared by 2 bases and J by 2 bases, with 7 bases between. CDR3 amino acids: CASSLGETYEQYF. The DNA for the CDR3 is TGTGCCAGCAGTTTAGGGGAAACCTACGAGCAGTACTTC.

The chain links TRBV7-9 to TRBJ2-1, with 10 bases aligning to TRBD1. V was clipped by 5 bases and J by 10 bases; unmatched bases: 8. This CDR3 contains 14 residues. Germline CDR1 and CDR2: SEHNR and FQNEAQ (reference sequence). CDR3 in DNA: TGTGCCAGCAGCCTAGGGGACAGGGGAGGGGAGCAGTTCTTC. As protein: CASSLGDRGGEQFF. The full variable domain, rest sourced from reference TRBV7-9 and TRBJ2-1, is DTGVSQNPRHKITKRGQNVTFRCDPISEHNRLYWYRQTLGQGPEFLTYFQNEAQLEKSRLLSDRFSAERPKGSFSTLEIQRTEQGDSAMYLCASSLGDRGGEQFFGPGTRLTVL.

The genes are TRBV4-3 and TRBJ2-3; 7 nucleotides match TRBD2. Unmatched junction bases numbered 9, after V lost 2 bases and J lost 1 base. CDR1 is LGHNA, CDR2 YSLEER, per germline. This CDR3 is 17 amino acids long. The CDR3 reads CASSQSGGRAGTDTQYF. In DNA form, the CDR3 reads TGCGCCAGCAGCCAATCCGGTGGGAGGGCGGGCACAGATACGCAGTATTTT.

DNA for the CDR3: TGTGCCAGCAGCCAGTCGGACAGTACCTACGAGCAGTACTTC. Residues: CASSQSDSTYEQYF. The chain has TRBV28 and TRBJ2-7; the D gene is possibly TRBD1 (6 bases). Trimming stripped 6 bases from V and 2 bases from J, with 14 bases between. The germline V gene has CDR1 MDHEN and CDR2 SYDVKM. The CDR3 is 14 amino acids.

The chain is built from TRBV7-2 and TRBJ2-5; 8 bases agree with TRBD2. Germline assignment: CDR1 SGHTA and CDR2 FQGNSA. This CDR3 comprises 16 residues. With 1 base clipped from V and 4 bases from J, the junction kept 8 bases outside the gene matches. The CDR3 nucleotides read TGTGCCAGCAGCTTAGAGTCGGGAGGGTCGGGAGAGACCCAGTACTTC. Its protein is CASSLESGGSGETQYF.

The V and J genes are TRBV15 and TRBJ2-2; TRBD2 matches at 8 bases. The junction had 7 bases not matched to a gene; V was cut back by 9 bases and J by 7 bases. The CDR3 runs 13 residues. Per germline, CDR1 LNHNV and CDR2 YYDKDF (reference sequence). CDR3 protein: CATEAGVGGELFF. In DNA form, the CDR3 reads TGTGCCACGGAAGCGGGAGTGGGCGGGGAGCTGTTTTTT.

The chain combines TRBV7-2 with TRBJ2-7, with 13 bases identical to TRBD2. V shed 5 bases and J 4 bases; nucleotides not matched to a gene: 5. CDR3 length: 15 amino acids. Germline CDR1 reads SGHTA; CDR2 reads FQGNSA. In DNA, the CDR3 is TGTGCCAGCAGCCCGGGGACTAGCGGGACGTACGAGCAGTACTTC. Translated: CASSPGTSGTYEQYF.

The CDR3 DNA reads as TGCGCCAGCAGCTTGACTAGCACGACCGGGGAGCTGTTTTTT. It encodes CASSLTSTTGELFF. The chain carries TRBV5-1 and TRBJ2-2; perhaps TRBD2 as D (6 bases). Deletions cut 1 base from V and 5 bases from J, with 9 bases between. CDR1 and CDR2 (germline): SGHRS, YFSETQ. This CDR3 is 14 amino acids long.

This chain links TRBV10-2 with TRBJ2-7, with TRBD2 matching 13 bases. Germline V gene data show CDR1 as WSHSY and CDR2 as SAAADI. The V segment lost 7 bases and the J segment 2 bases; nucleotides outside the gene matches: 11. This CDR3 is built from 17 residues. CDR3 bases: TGCGCCAGCATTCAGGGGACTAGCGGGATGGGGCCCTACGAGCAGTACTTC. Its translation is CASIQGTSGMGPYEQYF.

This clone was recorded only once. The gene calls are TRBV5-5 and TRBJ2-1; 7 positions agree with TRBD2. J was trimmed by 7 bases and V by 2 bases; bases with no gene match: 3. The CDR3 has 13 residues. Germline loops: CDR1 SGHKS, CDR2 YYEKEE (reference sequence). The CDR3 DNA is TGTGCCAGCAGCTTTAAGCGGGAAAATGAGCAGTTCTTC. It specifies CASSFKRENEQFF.

The CDR3 DNA reads TGTGCCAGCAGTGGATCGGCTAGCGGGAGTAAGCAGTTCTTC. Translation gives CASSGSASGSKQFF. The chain recombines TRBV27 with TRBJ2-1; 10 bases are a match to TRBD2. CDR1 and CDR2 from the germline V gene are MNHEY and SMNVEV (reference sequence). This CDR3 is 14 amino acids long. The V gene end was trimmed by 5 bases and the J gene end by 11 bases; junction bases not matched to a gene: 9.

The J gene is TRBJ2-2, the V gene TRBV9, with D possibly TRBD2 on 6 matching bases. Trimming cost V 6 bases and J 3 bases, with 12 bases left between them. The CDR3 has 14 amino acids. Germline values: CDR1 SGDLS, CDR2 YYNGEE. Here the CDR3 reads CASTGGGYTGELFF. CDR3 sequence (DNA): TGTGCCAGCACGGGCGGAGGGTACACCGGGGAGCTGTTTTTT.

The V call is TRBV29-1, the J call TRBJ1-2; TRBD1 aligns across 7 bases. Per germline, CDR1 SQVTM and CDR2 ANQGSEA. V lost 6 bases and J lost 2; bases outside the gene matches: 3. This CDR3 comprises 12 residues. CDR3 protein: CSVRTGNYGYTF. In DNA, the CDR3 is TGCAGCGTCAGGACAGGAAACTATGGCTACACCTTC.

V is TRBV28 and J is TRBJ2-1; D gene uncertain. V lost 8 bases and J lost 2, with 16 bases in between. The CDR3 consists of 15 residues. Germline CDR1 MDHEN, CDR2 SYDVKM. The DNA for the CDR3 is TGTGCCAGCGCTGGCTGGGATGGCGCCTACAATGAGCAGTTCTTC. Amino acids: CASAGWDGAYNEQFF.

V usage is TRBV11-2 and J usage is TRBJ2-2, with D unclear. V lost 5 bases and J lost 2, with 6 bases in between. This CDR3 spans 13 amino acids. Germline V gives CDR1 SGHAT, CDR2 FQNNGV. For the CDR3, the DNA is TGTGCCAGCAGCCCACAAAACACCGGGGAGCTGTTTTTT. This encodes CASSPQNTGELFF. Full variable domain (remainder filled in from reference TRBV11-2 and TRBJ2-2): EAGVAQSPRYKIIEKRQSVAFWCNPISGHATLYWYQQILGQGPKLLIQFQNNGVVDDSQLPKDRFSAERLKGVDSTLKIQPAKLEDSAVYLCASSPQNTGELFFGEGSRLTVL.

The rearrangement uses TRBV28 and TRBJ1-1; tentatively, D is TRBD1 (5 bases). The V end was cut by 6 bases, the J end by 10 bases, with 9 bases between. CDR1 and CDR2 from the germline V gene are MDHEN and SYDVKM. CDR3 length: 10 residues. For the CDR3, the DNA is TGTGCCAGCAGCCTGGGGGTAGCTTTCTTT. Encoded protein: CASSLGVAFF.